Each of the 18 T cell receptor beta chains below was sequenced from the same sample in a study of high-grade serous ovarian cancer treatment subgroups. Data came from immunoSEQ multiplex PCR; TCRdb stores just in-frame clones and leaves some out. The data show 35,000 to 45,000 clones, roughly three quarters seen once. Tumor tissue was taken before any definitive surgery or chemotherapy was given. Sequencing input: tumor tissue. The receptors shown here come from a human donor with high-grade serous ovarian cancer.

This clone was detected a few times. V gene TRBV25-1 combines with J gene TRBJ2-5; TRBD2 aligns across 9 bases. Trimming removed 4 bases from V and 11 bases from J; junction bases left unmatched: 11. This CDR3 is built from 14 residues. Germline V CDR1 and CDR2: MGHDK, SYGVNS. The chain's CDR3 is CASSVMSGRSPQYF. CDR3 sequence (DNA): TGTGCCAGCAGTGTTATGAGCGGGAGGTCCCCACAGTACTTC.

A note on this clone: The likely explanation is a read error, given a far larger clone one base away. This sample includes further DNA sequences coding for the same CDR3. The V and J genes are TRBV13 and TRBJ2-7, with 12 bases aligning to TRBD2. The CDR3 has 14 residues. Germline V lookup: CDR1 PRHDT, CDR2 FYEKMQ (reference sequence). V shed 8 bases, J shed 3 bases, and the junction held 5 bases outside the gene matches. The CDR3 spells CASARTSGVYEQYF. Here the CDR3 DNA reads TGTGCCAGCGCAAGGACTAGCGGGGTCTACGAGCAGTACTTC.

The chain links TRBV7-2 to TRBJ2-7, with no clear D. Germline CDR1 and CDR2: SGHTA and FQGNSA. V lost 1 base and J 1 base, leaving 2 bases between the germline ends. This CDR3 is 12 amino acids long. The CDR3 DNA sequence: TGTGCCAGCAGCTTAGAGTCCTACGAGCAGTACTTC. This codes for CASSLESYEQYF.

The chain has TRBV27 and TRBJ2-2, with D possibly matching TRBD1 (6 bases). The CDR3 is 14 residues long. Deletions cut 3 bases from V and 5 bases from J, with 10 bases between. Germline lookup yields CDR1 MNHEY and CDR2 SMNVEV (reference sequence). CDR3 sequence reads: CASSFSQGTGELFF. As DNA, the CDR3 is TGTGCCAGCAGTTTCTCCCAGGGGACCGGGGAGCTGTTTTTT.

The chain combines TRBV27 with TRBJ2-7; tentatively, D is TRBD1 (6 bases). Germline V gene lookup returns CDR1 MNHEY and CDR2 SMNVEV (reference sequence). The CDR3 loop spans 14 amino acids. V dropped 4 bases and J dropped 7 bases, with 17 bases sitting between them. CDR3 bases: TGTGCCAGCAGTTCCTACACACAGGGTGAGGAGCAGTACTTC. It translates to CASSSYTQGEEQYF.

The V gene is TRBV28, the J gene TRBJ1-3; D may be TRBD1 (5 bases). The CDR3 length is 13 residues. Deletions cut 6 bases from V and 3 bases from J, with 9 bases between. Germline CDR1 is MDHEN and CDR2 is SYDVKM. For the CDR3, the DNA is TGTGCCAGCAGCCTAGGGGTTGGAAACACCATATATTTT. Its translation is CASSLGVGNTIYF.

The chain is built from TRBV30 and TRBJ2-3, with D possibly matching TRBD2 (7 bases). Germline V gene sequence: CDR1 GTSNPN, CDR2 SVGIG (reference sequence). CDR3 size: 12 residues. Trimming took 4 bases from V and 6 from J, leaving 11 bases between them. The CDR3 loop reads CAWNGGGDTQYF. Here the CDR3 DNA reads TGTGCCTGGAATGGGGGGGGCGATACGCAGTATTTT.

The V and J genes are TRBV7-3 and TRBJ2-1, with 13 bases identical to TRBD2. J was trimmed by 6 bases and V by 4 bases; bases with no gene match: 0. The germline CDR1 and CDR2 sequences are SGHTA and FQGTGA. This CDR3 spans 14 amino acids. CDR3 sequence (DNA): TGTGCCAGCAGCTGGACTAGCGGGAGCAATGAGCAGTTCTTC. The encoded protein is CASSWTSGSNEQFF.

The rearrangement joins TRBV4-2 to TRBJ1-5, with unresolved D. The CDR3 covers 15 residues. The V and J ends lost 3 bases and 0 bases respectively, with 9 bases between them. Germline V CDR1 and CDR2: LGHNA, YNFKEQ. The CDR3 bases are TGTGCCAGCAGCCACGCGGAACCTAGCAATCAGCCCCAGCATTTT. Protein sequence: CASSHAEPSNQPQHF.

This chain joins TRBV28 and TRBJ1-2; 7 bases agree with TRBD1. CDR3 length: 13 amino acids. V shed 6 bases, J shed 13 bases, and the junction held 14 bases outside the gene matches. Germline assignment: CDR1 MDHEN and CDR2 SYDVKM. The CDR3: CASSFLERDSGTF. CDR3 in DNA: TGTGCCAGCAGCTTCTTGGAGCGGGACAGCGGCACCTTC.

The gene calls are TRBV11-2 and TRBJ2-5; TRBD1 might be the D (6 bases). V dropped 0 bases and J dropped 5 bases, with 7 bases sitting between them. Germline assignment: CDR1 SGHAT and CDR2 FQNNGV. This CDR3 is built from 13 residues. In DNA form, the CDR3 reads TGTGCCAGCAGCTTAGAGAGGGGGGAGACCCAGTACTTC. It translates to CASSLERGETQYF.

This clone was picked up a small number of times. The chain employs TRBV15 and TRBJ1-1; D gene unclear. CDR1 is LNHNV, CDR2 YYDKDF, per germline (reference sequence). The CDR3 has 14 amino acids. The germline V and J ends were trimmed by 0 bases and 1 base, with 6 bases remaining between them. The CDR3 nucleotides are TGTGCCACCAGCAGAGATATGACGAACACTGAAGCTTTCTTT. This translates into CATSRDMTNTEAFF.

This clone was seen only a few times. The chain is built from TRBV5-1 and TRBJ1-1, with D unclear. CDR1 is SGHRS and CDR2 is YFSETQ in the germline V gene. This CDR3 is built from 12 residues. Trimming removed 0 bases at V and 5 bases at J, with 5 bases between. In nucleotides, the CDR3 is TGCGCCAGCAGCTTGGATTGGACTGAAGCTTTCTTT. Translated: CASSLDWTEAFF. The variable domain in full, completed from reference TRBV5-1 and TRBJ1-1, reads KAGVTQTPRYLIKTRGQQVTLSCSPISGHRSVSWYQQTPGQGLQFLFEYFSETQRNKGNFPGRFSGRQFSNSRSEMNVSTLELGDSALYLCASSLDWTEAFFGQGTRLTVV.

J is TRBJ2-3 and V is TRBV28; 7 positions match TRBD1. V was clipped by 3 bases and J by 4 bases; unmatched bases: 7. Germline assignment: CDR1 MDHEN and CDR2 SYDVKM. The CDR3 extends over 15 amino acids. This CDR3 is CASSFGTGAADTQYF. The CDR3 nucleotides are TGTGCCAGCAGTTTTGGTACAGGGGCGGCAGATACGCAGTATTTT.

The chain links TRBV2 to TRBJ1-4; weak D call: TRBD1 (5 bases). Trimming pared 7 bases from V and 8 bases from J, leaving 11 bases between. The length of the CDR3 is 12 residues. CDR1 is SNHLY and CDR2 is FYNNEI in the germline V gene. The CDR3 reads CASTEGWEKLFF. DNA of the CDR3: TGTGCCAGCACCGAGGGGTGGGAAAAACTGTTTTTT.

This chain joins TRBV7-2 and TRBJ2-7; 10 positions agree with TRBD1. Germline V CDR1 and CDR2: SGHTA, FQGNSA. The CDR3 extends over 15 amino acids. Losses at the gene ends were 1 base for V and 6 bases for J; bases not matched to a gene: 6. CDR3 protein: CASSLVGTGVLEQYF. The CDR3 DNA sequence: TGTGCCAGCAGCTTAGTCGGGACAGGGGTCCTCGAGCAGTACTTC.

The chain recombines TRBV5-1 with TRBJ2-3, with 8 positions matching TRBD1. With 4 bases clipped from V and 6 bases from J, the junction kept 4 bases outside the gene matches. Looked up from germline, CDR1 is SGHRS and CDR2 is YFSETQ. This CDR3 contains 13 residues. The CDR3 is CASSLRDRDTQYF. The CDR3 coding sequence is TGCGCCAGCAGCCTCCGGGACAGGGATACGCAGTATTTT.

This sequence joins TRBV6-6 and TRBJ1-1; no clear D gene. The CDR3 is 16 residues long. V gave up 2 bases and J gave up 0 bases, with 13 bases separating them. The germline gives CDR1 MNHNY, CDR2 SVGAGI (reference sequence). Here the CDR3 reads CASSYTRPVLNTEAFF. CDR3 bases: TGTGCCAGCAGTTACACCAGACCCGTTCTGAACACTGAAGCTTTCTTT.